Reported below is one TCR beta chain. What it binds is unknown. In the same sample, other DNA sequences code for this CDR3. The entry originates in a study of STAT5B mutations in CD4+ large granular lymphocyte leukemia. Findings and limits, study-wide: Compared with healthy controls (2/35), patient top clones favored TRBV06 (8/27).

Trimming left V 2 bases short and J 6 bases short, with 8 bases between. The CDR3 spans 13 residues. The germline CDR1 and CDR2 sequences are MNHNS and SASEGT. In the study's own analysis: Lowest detectable productive clonotype frequency was 2.59 x 10-5. This table comes from immunoSEQ multiplex PCR, and its TCRdb copy is limited to in-frame clones, with some not included. The V and J calls and the clone size are those of that table, but D and trimming were determined from the DNA. The sample has 20,000 to 25,000 clones; about four fifths are singletons. The chain is built from TRBV6-1 and TRBJ1-5; unclear D gene. The sample consisted of CD4+ T cells from blood buffy coats. This sequence was found in a human donor in good health. The DNA for the CDR3 is TGTGCCAGCAGTGAACTGGGCGGTCAGCCCCAGCATTTT. It yields the protein CASSELGGQPQHF.